The 14 T cell receptor beta chains presented below share a single source sample, sequenced in a study of PD-1 blockade in classical Hodgkin lymphoma. Each and every patient relapsed after autologous stem cell transplantation, and patients got differing brentuximab vedotin exposure. Here immunoSEQ multiplex PCR was the method, and the copy in TCRdb shows in-frame clones only, minus some. Of some 100,000 clones in the sample, over 85% were seen once. The sequencing used peripheral blood mononuclear cells (PBMCs), collected at baseline. The receptors shown here come from a human donor with classical Hodgkin lymphoma.

The chain joins TRBV6-5 to TRBJ1-1; 9 bases agree with TRBD1. Germline V gene sequence: CDR1 MNHEY, CDR2 SVGAGI. CDR3 size: 13 residues. V lost 6 bases and J lost 5; bases outside the gene matches: 4. The DNA of the CDR3 is TGTGCCAGCAGAGTACAGGGGGCGACTGAAGCTTTCTTT. Translating gives CASRVQGATEAFF.

This sequence joins TRBV5-5 and TRBJ1-1; no clear D gene. This CDR3 is built from 14 residues. The ends were cut back, 3 bases at V and 0 bases at J, with 9 bases in the middle. The V gene's germline CDR1 is SGHKS and CDR2 YYEKEE (reference sequence). The CDR3 coding sequence is TGTGCCAGCAGCTCAGCTGGCATGAACACTGAAGCTTTCTTT. This gives the protein CASSSAGMNTEAFF.

This clone was detected only once. The chain uses TRBV29-1 and TRBJ2-7, with 7 bases identical to TRBD2. The junction had 6 bases not matched to a gene; V was cut back by 7 bases and J by 0 bases. CDR3 length equals 13 residues. Germline CDR1 reads SQVTM; CDR2 reads ANQGSEA. CDR3 in amino acids: CSGRTGGSYEQYF. DNA of the CDR3: TGCAGCGGGAGAACGGGGGGCTCCTACGAGCAGTACTTC.

This clone was counted a single time. The V and J genes are TRBV6-1 and TRBJ2-7; TRBD2 matches at 11 bases. The CDR3 consists of 14 residues. J lost 5 bases, V lost 5 bases, and 5 bases had no gene match. Per the germline V gene, CDR1 is MNHNS and CDR2 is SASEGT. This CDR3 reads CASSRLAGRDEQYF. The CDR3 nucleotides are TGTGCCAGCAGTCGACTAGCGGGAAGGGACGAGCAGTACTTC.

The chain joins TRBV27 to TRBJ1-6, with D tentatively TRBD1 (6 bases). The CDR3 consists of 15 residues. V was shortened by 5 bases and J by 6 bases, with 14 bases between the two germline ends. Germline V lookup: CDR1 MNHEY, CDR2 SMNVEV (reference sequence). The CDR3 here is CASSTWTDINSPLHF. In nucleotides, the CDR3 is TGTGCCAGCAGTACATGGACAGATATTAATTCACCCCTCCACTTT.

The V gene is TRBV9, the J gene TRBJ1-4, with D maybe TRBD1 (5 bases). The CDR3 length is 14 residues. CDR1 is SGDLS and CDR2 is YYNGEE in the germline V gene. The V and J ends lost 4 bases and 4 bases respectively, with 11 bases between them. Here the CDR3 DNA reads TGTGCCAGCAGCCCGAGACAGTATAATGAAAAACTGTTTTTT. The encoded protein is CASSPRQYNEKLFF.

J is TRBJ2-1 and V is TRBV6-1; D is perhaps TRBD1 (5 bases). Germline V gives CDR1 MNHNS, CDR2 SASEGT. V shed 6 bases and J shed 0 bases, with 12 bases lying between them. The CDR3 extends over 15 amino acids. CDR3 DNA sequence: TGTGCCAGCAGCGTGACAGTAAGCTCCTACAATGAGCAGTTCTTC. Translation gives CASSVTVSSYNEQFF.

This chain uses TRBV19 with TRBJ1-4; D perhaps matches TRBD1 (6 bases). Trimming left V 5 bases short and J 6 bases short, with 16 bases between. The V gene's germline CDR1 is LNHDA and CDR2 SQIVND (reference sequence). The CDR3 length is 15 residues. The CDR3 DNA follows: TGTGCCAGTAGTCCCTTCAGGGGATCCTATGAAAAACTGTTTTTT. Translated, it gives CASSPFRGSYEKLFF.

The chain joins TRBV6-1 to TRBJ1-1; the D is unclear. The V and J ends lost 1 base and 3 bases respectively, with 12 bases between them. The CDR3 has 15 amino acids. Germline V gene sequence: CDR1 MNHNS, CDR2 SASEGT. This chain's CDR3 is CASSEGQEGYTEAFF. Here the CDR3 DNA reads TGTGCCAGCAGTGAAGGTCAGGAGGGCTACACTGAAGCTTTCTTT.

This rearrangement joins TRBV4-2 to TRBJ2-1; 8 nucleotides agree with TRBD2. With V trimmed by 0 bases and J by 0 bases, 10 bases remained unmatched. Germline CDR1 reads LGHNA; CDR2 reads YNFKEQ. CDR3 size: 19 residues. CDR3 protein: CASSQELLAGLSSYNEQFF. The DNA for the CDR3 is TGTGCCAGCAGCCAAGAATTGTTAGCGGGGCTTAGCTCCTACAATGAGCAGTTCTTC.

V and J are TRBV6-1 and TRBJ1-3; no definite D call. The CDR3 consists of 15 residues. The ends were cut back, 8 bases at V and 0 bases at J, with 14 bases in the middle. Germline CDR1 reads MNHNS; CDR2 reads SASEGT. CDR3 sequence (DNA): TGTGCCAGCCGAGAGACTCTTGGCTCTGGAAACACCATATATTTT. Protein sequence: CASRETLGSGNTIYF.

This chain uses TRBV28 with TRBJ2-7; D is perhaps TRBD2 (6 bases). The V gene lost 6 bases and the J gene lost 1 base, with 19 bases spanning the gap. This CDR3 contains 16 residues. Germline lookup yields CDR1 MDHEN and CDR2 SYDVKM. The CDR3 DNA reads as TGTGCCAGCAGCCCTAGCGACGGGGGTGGATCCTACGAGCAGTACTTC. This sequence encodes CASSPSDGGGSYEQYF.

This clone was seen just once. The V and J genes are TRBV5-6 and TRBJ1-3; TRBD1 is a possible D gene (5 bases). V lost 7 bases, J lost 0 bases, and 11 bases lay in between. The CDR3 length is 14 residues. Germline V gene lookup returns CDR1 SGHDT and CDR2 YYEEEE. Here the CDR3 DNA reads TGTGCCAGCGGTCAGGGTTACTCTGGAAACACCATATATTTT. The encoded protein is CASGQGYSGNTIYF.

The V gene is TRBV5-1, the J gene TRBJ2-1; 9 nucleotides align to TRBD1. The CDR3 sequence is 13 residues long. Germline loops: CDR1 SGHRS, CDR2 YFSETQ. The J segment lost 8 bases and the V segment lost 7 bases, leaving 7 bases of the junction unmatched. CDR3 protein: CASEPGQGHEQFF. CDR3 nucleotides: TGCGCCAGCGAGCCGGGACAGGGCCATGAGCAGTTCTTC.